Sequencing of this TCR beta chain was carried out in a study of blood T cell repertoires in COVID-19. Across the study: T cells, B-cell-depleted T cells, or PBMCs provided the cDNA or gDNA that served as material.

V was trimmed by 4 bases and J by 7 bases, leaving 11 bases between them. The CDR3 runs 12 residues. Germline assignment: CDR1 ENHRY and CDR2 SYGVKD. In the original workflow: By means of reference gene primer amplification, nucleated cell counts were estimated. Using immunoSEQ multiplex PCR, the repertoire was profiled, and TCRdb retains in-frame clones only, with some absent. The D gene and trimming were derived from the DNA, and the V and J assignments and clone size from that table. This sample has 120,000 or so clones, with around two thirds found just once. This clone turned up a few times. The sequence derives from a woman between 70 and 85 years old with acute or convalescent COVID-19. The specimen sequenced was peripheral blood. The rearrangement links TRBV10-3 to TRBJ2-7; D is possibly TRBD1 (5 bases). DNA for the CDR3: TGTGCCATCAGTGTTGGACAAGGGGAGCAGTACTTC. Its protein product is CAISVGQGEQYF.